This note documents a single TCR beta chain sequence. Its antigen remains unidentified. This entry is derived from a study of T cells in Graves' hyperthyroidism and ophthalmopathy. About the study: Initial diagnosis, before any treatment, was when peripheral blood was collected. Regarding the study as a whole: The model predicted ophthalmopathy a median roughly six months before onset.

There were TCR beta CDR3 regions amplified from RNA transcripts. TCR CDR3 regions were first amplified by RT-PCR with HTBI primers. TCRdb ran MiXCR on the multiplex PCR reads and lists one entry per CDR3 protein. The sample comprises approximately 150,000 distinct CDR3 sequences, over 8% of which are singletons, and about 20% rests with the top ten. The V gene lost 6 bases and the J gene lost 0 bases, with 20 bases spanning the gap. Germline V gene lookup returns CDR1 MNHEY and CDR2 SMNVEV (reference sequence). The CDR3 has 18 residues. Criteria for exclusion of patients were uncontrolled infection, other autoimmune disease, pregnancy or lactation. Diagnosis relied on clinical symptoms, serum thyroxine and TRAb, thyroid ultrasound and orbital computed tomography.

The V call is TRBV27, the J call TRBJ2-2, with a weak D call TRBD1 (6 bases). Input material: blood. The clonotype was recovered from a woman aged 18-30 years with Graves' hyperthyroidism that later progressed to Graves' ophthalmopathy. The CDR3 coding sequence is TGTGCCAGCAGCCTAACCGGGGTCCCAGGGGCGAACACCGGGGAGCTGTTTTTT. Its protein is CASSLTGVPGANTGELFF.